This T cell receptor (beta chain) stems from a study of T-cell memory formation after mild COVID-19. Looking at the study overall: TCR clusters largely stayed donor specific.

General observations from the study: Among clones contracting day 15 to 85, CD4/CD8 was balanced, whereas later expanders leaned CD4+. Contracting clones localized mainly to CM and EM when CD4+ and mainly to EMRA when CD8+.

This clonotype was observed at least ten times. The antigen is unknown. 5'RACE with constant-segment primers built TCRalpha and TCRbeta cDNA libraries with UMIs. MiXCR was run by TCRdb on the 5' RACE reads, yielding one entry per CDR3 protein. The data contain around 340,000 distinct CDR3 sequences, approximately 15% of them singletons. Sample: PBMCs or a T cell subset sorted from them (not recorded which). The clonotype was recovered from a man younger than 30 who had mild COVID-19 (a few samples of this study predate the infection). Cell type and time point are not known.

The DNA of the CDR3 is TGTGCCAGCAGCAGAGGGGAGGGCTATGGCTACACCTTC. Amino acid sequence: CASSRGEGYGYTF. The chain combines TRBV5-6 with TRBJ1-2, with D maybe TRBD1 (5 bases). CDR1 SGHDT and CDR2 YYEEEE come from the germline V gene. This CDR3 is built from 13 residues. V was clipped by 4 bases and J by 4 bases, with 11 bases between them.